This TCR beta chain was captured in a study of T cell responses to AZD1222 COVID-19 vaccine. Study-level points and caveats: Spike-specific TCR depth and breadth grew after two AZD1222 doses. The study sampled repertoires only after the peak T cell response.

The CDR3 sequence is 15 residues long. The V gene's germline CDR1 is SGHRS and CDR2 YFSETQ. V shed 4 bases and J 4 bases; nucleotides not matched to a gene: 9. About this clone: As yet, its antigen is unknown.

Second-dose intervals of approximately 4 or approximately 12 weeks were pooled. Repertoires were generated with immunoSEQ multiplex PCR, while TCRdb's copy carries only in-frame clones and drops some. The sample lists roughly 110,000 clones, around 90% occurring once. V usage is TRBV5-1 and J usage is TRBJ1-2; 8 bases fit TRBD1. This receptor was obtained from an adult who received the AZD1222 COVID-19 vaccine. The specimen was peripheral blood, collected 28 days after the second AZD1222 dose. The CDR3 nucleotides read TGCGCCAGCAGCCCCGGACAGGGTGCTGTCTATGGCTACACCTTC. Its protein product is CASSPGQGAVYGYTF.